This T cell receptor beta chain was identified in a study of beta chain features in type 1 diabetes (dated by TCRdb to 2016 to 2019). Broadly, across the study: Patients and healthy donors did not differ in mean age, gender distribution, total cell number or subset yield. In the study, TCRB repertoires of sorted circulating CD4+ T cell subsets from recently diagnosed type 1 diabetes patients were compared with those of matched healthy donors. A total of 100 million to 110 million sorted cells were examined across all samples, and a strong correlation was observed between cell number per subset and RNA yield. Regulatory and stem cell-like memory subsets were isolated from only 8 patients and roughly eight healthy donors, whereas naive and central memory subsets came from all 30 or so donors.

A note on this clone: The antigen it recognizes is unknown. No quality values exist for individual bases; no much larger clone is one base distant.

The entire isolated RNA was reverse transcribed using the High Capacity cDNA Reverse Transcription Kit, and thus expressed TCRB transcripts were sequenced. Naive, central memory and regulatory T cell samples underwent deep immunoSEQ sequencing, averaging roughly 3.4 million total reads per sample. Sorted cells were lysed in RLT buffer and RNA was extracted with DNase-treated RNeasy Micro or Mini kits, depending on cell number. To prevent cross-contamination, each cell subset was processed individually, whereas patient and healthy donor samples were processed jointly. TCRB sequences were amplified from cDNA with the immunoSEQ multiplex PCR, producing 87-bp fragments spanning the CDR3 region. Amplicons were sequenced on the Illumina HiSeq platform. Turning to the authors' computational methods: PCR bias was corrected computationally using synthetic template baselines, and reads within Hamming distance 2 were collapsed, with unmergeable singletons discarded. Reads were aligned against IMGT to assign V, D and J genes, CDR3 length and insertions or deletions at six rearrangement sites. Within each subset, clonotype counts were normalized to sorted cell number, after which true diversity and Gini coefficients were computed with the tcR R package. The overlap coefficient, calculated on TCRB nucleotide sequences, was used to quantify repertoire sharing. Sourced from immuneACCESS, this table was stored by TCRdb with only in-frame sequences that have V and J called. A share of the clones is absent; for the studies checked, an unresolved V gene accounts for under half, and the remainder has no known explanation. V and J calls and clone size are those listed in that table; D and trimming were worked out from the DNA. Recorded for this sample are about 140,000 clones; roughly 10% of them occurred a single time. Clones ranked in the top ten supply less than 0.85% of the sample.

Each donor gave one peripheral blood draw, roughly 0.11 L on average, collected into heparinised tubes. Using a panel that included CD45RO, CCR7, CD25, CD127, CD95 and CD27, naive, central memory, regulatory and stem cell-like memory CD4+ T cells were sorted on a BD FACSAria II. All sorted populations exceeded 95% purity. Right away, PBMCs were isolated by Lymphoprep density gradient centrifugation and were stained directly, with no culture step. So that batch effects would be minimized, each experiment stained and sorted samples in pairs, pairing one healthy donor with one patient. Summary of the overall study and its limitations: Because cDNA rather than genomic DNA was sequenced, highly expressing activated cells could have been over-represented, although no difference in activation and CD3 levels was found between groups. In all four CD4+ subsets, TCRB CDR3 length was moderately but significantly shorter in type 1 diabetes patients. Because the HLA sub-analyses included only small numbers of individuals, any influence of HLA type on TCRB rearrangement was left unresolved. Patients with type 1 diabetes made fewer insertions and deleted more nucleotides at VDJ recombination sites, implying thymic rearrangement abnormalities. Naive, central memory and regulatory TCRB repertoires appeared to be more similar among patients than among healthy donors. PCR may preferentially amplify shorter templates, but because patient and control samples were amplified and corrected together, any resulting skew would affect both groups equally.

V gives up 5 bases and J gives up 3 bases, and the segment between their germline ends measures 7 bases. Per the germline V gene (reference sequence), DFQATT is the CDR1 and SNEGSKA is the CDR2. The CDR3 sequence holds 11 residues, the cysteine and phenylalanine included. CDR3 DNA is the only sequence kept; it has 33 bases, read in frame from the first base. The receptor chain draws on TRBV20-1 and TRBJ1-2; possibly the D gene is TRBD1, per 5 matching bases. This clonotype was sampled from a woman aged 35 to 49 in good health. Sequences were obtained from central memory CD4+ T cells from blood. Read as DNA, the sequence is TGCAGTGCTCCGACAGACTATGGCTACACCTTC. Its coded protein is CSAPTDYGYTF.